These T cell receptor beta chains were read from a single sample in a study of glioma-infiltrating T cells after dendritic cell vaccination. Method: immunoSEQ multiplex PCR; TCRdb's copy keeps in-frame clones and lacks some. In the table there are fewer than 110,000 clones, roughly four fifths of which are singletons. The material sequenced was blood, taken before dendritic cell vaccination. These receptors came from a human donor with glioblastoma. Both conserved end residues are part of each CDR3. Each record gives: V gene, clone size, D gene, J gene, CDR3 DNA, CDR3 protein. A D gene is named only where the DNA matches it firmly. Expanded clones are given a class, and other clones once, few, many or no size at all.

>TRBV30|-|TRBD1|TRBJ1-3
TGTGCCTGGGGACAGGGGTCTGGAAACACCATATATTTT
CAWGQGSGNTIYF
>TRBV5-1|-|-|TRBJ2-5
TGCGCCAGCAGCCTCGCGGGGGCCTTTAAACAGGAGACCCAGTACTTC
CASSLAGAFKQETQYF
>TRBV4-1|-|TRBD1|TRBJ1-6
TGCGCCAGCAGCCAACTTAGGGACAGGGTTGGGAATTCACCCCTCCACTTT
CASSQLRDRVGNSPLHF
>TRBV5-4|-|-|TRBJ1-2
TGTGCCAGCAGCTTGGGTTCGACAGTAGTCTATGGCTACACCTTC
CASSLGSTVVYGYTF
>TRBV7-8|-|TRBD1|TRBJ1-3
TGTGCCAGCAGCGCGACCTGGGACAGGACCTCTGGAAACACCATATATTTT
CASSATWDRTSGNTIYF
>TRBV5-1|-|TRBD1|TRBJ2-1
TGCGCCAGCAGCTTGCTTCCGGGACAGGGGACCAATGAGCAGTTCTTC
CASSLLPGQGTNEQFF
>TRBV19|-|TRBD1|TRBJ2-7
TGTGCCAGTAGGCCCTGGGACAGGGCCTCCCACGAGCAGTACTTC
CASRPWDRASHEQYF
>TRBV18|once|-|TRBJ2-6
TGTGCCAGCTCGCCGCGACAGCTTCCGAACTCTGGGGCCAACGTCCTGACTTTC
CASSPRQLPNSGANVLTF
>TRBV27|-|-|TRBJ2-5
TGTGCCAGCAGTTTCAGGGGGGTAGAGACCCAGTACTTC
CASSFRGVETQYF
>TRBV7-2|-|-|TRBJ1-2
TGTGCCAGCAGCTTAGGGTCCTCAGGCGCTTATGGCTACACCTTC
CASSLGSSGAYGYTF
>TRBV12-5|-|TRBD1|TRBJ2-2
TGTGCTAGTGCCCTATTACAGGGGGCCGGGGAGCTGTTTTTT
CASALLQGAGELFF
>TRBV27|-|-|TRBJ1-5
TGTGCCAGCAGCAACCGGGACTCACGTCAGCCCCAGCATTTT
CASSNRDSRQPQHF
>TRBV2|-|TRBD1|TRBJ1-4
TGTGCCAGCAGTGAAGCAATCAGGGGGAGTGAAAAACTGTTTTTT
CASSEAIRGSEKLFF
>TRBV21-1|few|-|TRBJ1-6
TGTGCCAGCAGCTTACCGGGACAGTATAATTCACCCCTCCACTTT
CASSLPGQYNSPLHF
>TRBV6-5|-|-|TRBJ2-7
TGTGCCACCACCGGGAGTGGGGCCGAGCAGTACTTC
CATTGSGAEQYF
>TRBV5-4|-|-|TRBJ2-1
TGTGCCAGCAGCTTGGTGGGGGGAAATGAGCAGTTCTTC
CASSLVGGNEQFF
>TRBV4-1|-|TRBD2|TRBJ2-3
TGCGCCAGCAGCCAACAGACTAGCGGGGGGCCCTATAGCACAGATACGCAGTATTTT
CASSQQTSGGPYSTDTQYF
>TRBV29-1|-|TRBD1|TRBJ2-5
TGCAGCGCACCCCTGGGACAGGTCGGGGAGACCCAGTACTTC
CSAPLGQVGETQYF
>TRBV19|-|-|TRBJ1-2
TGTGCCTCAAAACAGCAATTTGACTATGGCTACACCTTC
CASKQQFDYGYTF
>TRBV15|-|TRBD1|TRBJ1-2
TGTGCCACCAGCCCTCGTTTTGTGACAGGGGATGGCTACACCTTC
CATSPRFVTGDGYTF
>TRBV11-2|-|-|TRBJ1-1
TGTGCCAGCAGGAAAGTCACAGGGTTGGGCCCTGAAGCTTTCTTT
CASRKVTGLGPEAFF
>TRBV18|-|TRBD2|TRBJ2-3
TGTGCCAGCTCACCAGTTGGCGGGGGGTACACAGATACGCAGTATTTT
CASSPVGGGYTDTQYF
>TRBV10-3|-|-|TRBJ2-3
TGTGCCATCAGTGAGATCGGCACAGATACGCAGTATTTT
CAISEIGTDTQYF
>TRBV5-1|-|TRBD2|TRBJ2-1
TGCGCCAGCAGCATCAGCGGGGGGGCCTTTACTGAGCAGTTCTTC
CASSISGGAFTEQFF
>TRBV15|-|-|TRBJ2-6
TGTGCCATCTGGGGGGTAGCTGGGGCCAACGTCCTGACTTTC
CAIWGVAGANVLTF
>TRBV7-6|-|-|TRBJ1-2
TGTGCCAGCTCAGGTGGGGGCGATGGCTACACCTTC
CASSGGGDGYTF
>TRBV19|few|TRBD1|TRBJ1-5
TGTGCCAGTACCCTTGGGACAGGGAATCAGCCCCAGCATTTT
CASTLGTGNQPQHF
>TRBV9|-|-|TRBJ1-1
TGTGCCAGCAGCCCCTACGGTGGCGGAAACACTGAAGCTTTCTTT
CASSPYGGGNTEAFF
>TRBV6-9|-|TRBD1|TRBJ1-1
TGTGCCAGCATTTCCCCCGGTACAGGGGGGATCACTGAAGCTTTCTTT
CASISPGTGGITEAFF
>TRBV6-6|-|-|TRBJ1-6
TGTGCCAGCAGTTATTCAGGGGAAGATTCACCCCTCCACTTT
CASSYSGEDSPLHF
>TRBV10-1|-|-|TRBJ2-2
TGCGCCAGCAGTGACAGGAACACCGGGGAGCTGTTTTTT
CASSDRNTGELFF
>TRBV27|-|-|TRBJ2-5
TGTGCCAGCAGCCCGAACGGTTGGGGCGGCGAGACCCAGTACTTC
CASSPNGWGGETQYF
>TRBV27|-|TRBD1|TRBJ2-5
TGTGCCAGCAGTTTATCTGACAGGGACGGTGAGACCCAGTACTTC
CASSLSDRDGETQYF
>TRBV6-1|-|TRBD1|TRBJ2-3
TGTGCCAGCAGTGAAGGGACAGGGGGAGATACGCAGTATTTT
CASSEGTGGDTQYF
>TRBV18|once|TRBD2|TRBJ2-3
TGTGCCAGCTCAACTCTACCGACTAGCGGGGGGAGCACAGATACGCAGTATTTT
CASSTLPTSGGSTDTQYF
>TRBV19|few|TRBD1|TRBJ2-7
TGTGCCAGTAGTTCCTCCGGGACAGGGCAATCCGAGCAGTACTTC
CASSSSGTGQSEQYF
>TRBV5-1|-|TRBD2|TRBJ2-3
TGCGCCAGCAGTAATAGCGGGGGGTCTGGCGGAGATACGCAGTATTTT
CASSNSGGSGGDTQYF
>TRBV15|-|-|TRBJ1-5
TGTGCCACCAGCAGAGGGAGGTCGAATCAGCCCCAGCATTTT
CATSRGRSNQPQHF
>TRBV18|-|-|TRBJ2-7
TGTGCCAGCTCACCCACCGCGACAGGTTTCGCCTACGAGCAGTACTTC
CASSPTATGFAYEQYF
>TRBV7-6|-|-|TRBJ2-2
TGTGCCAGCAGCTTAAGGGTAGCGACGAACACCGGGGAGCTGTTTTTT
CASSLRVATNTGELFF